This T cell receptor beta chain was observed in a study of T cell changes during pregnancy in multiple sclerosis. The assay was immunoSEQ multiplex PCR, and TCRdb's table has in-frame clones only and misses some. The table has tens of thousands of clones, roughly nine tenths seen once; the top ten hold 0.2%. The receptor was isolated from a female donor with multiple sclerosis, enrolled in a pregnancy study. Sequencing used CD4+ T cells from peripheral blood mononuclear cells, obtained in the second trimester of pregnancy.

CDR3 protein: CATSRDRLGSRGQETQYF. In nucleotides, the CDR3 is TGTGCCACCAGCAGAGACCGCCTCGGGAGTCGAGGACAAGAGACCCAGTACTTC. The chain joins TRBV15 to TRBJ2-5; D possibly corresponds to TRBD2 (6 bases). CDR1 LNHNV and CDR2 YYDKDF come from the germline V gene (reference sequence). This CDR3 region has 18 residues. V was clipped by 0 bases and J by 2 bases, with 19 bases between them.